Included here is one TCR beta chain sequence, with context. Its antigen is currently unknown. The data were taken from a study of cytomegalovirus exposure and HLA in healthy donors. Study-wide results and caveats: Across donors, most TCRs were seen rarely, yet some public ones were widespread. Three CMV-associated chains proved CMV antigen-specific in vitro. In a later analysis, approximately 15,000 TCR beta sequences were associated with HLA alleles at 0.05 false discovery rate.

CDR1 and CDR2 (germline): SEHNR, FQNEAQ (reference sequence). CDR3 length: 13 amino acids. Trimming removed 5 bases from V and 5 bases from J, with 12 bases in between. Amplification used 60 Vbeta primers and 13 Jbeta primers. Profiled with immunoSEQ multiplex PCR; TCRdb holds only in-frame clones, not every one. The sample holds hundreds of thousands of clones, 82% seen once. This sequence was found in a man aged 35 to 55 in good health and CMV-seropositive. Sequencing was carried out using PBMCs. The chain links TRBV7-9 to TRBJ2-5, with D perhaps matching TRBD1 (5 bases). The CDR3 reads CASSQGFRETQYF. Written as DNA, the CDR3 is TGTGCCAGCAGCCAGGGATTCAGGGAGACCCAGTACTTC.